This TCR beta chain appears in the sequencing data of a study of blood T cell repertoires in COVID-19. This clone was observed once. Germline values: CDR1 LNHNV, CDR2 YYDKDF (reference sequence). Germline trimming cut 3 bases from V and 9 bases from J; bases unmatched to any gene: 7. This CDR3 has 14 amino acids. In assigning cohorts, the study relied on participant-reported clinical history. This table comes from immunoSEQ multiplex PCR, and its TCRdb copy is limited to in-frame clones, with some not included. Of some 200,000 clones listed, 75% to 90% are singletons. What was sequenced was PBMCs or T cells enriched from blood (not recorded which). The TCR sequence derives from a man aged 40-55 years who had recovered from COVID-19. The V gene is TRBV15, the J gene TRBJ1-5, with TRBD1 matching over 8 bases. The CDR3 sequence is CATSRDRDKGPQHF. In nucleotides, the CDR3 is TGTGCCACCAGCAGGGACAGGGACAAAGGGCCCCAGCATTTT.